This T cell receptor beta chain was sequenced in a study of identical twins. Using its own MiXCR run on the 5' RACE reads, TCRdb lists one record per CDR3 protein. Of 550,000 to 700,000 distinct CDR3 sequences in the sample, about 20% were seen once. The V segment lost 3 bases and the J segment 2 bases; nucleotides outside the gene matches: 8. This CDR3 is 15 amino acids long. CDR1 is DFQATT and CDR2 is SNEGSKA in the germline V gene (reference sequence). These data also formed part of another study, on T cells expressing NK-cell markers. From that study: Serological testing identified seven of the eight sequenced donors as HCMV-seropositive and one as seronegative. Once again these clonotypes came out on top in the CD3+CD56-NKG2C+ fraction of several donors.

The specimen sequenced was PBMCs. This receptor was obtained from a woman aged 18 to 35 in good health. V gene TRBV20-1 combines with J gene TRBJ2-3; 7 nucleotides match TRBD2. This chain's CDR3 is CSARGSGVFTDTQYF. CDR3 nucleotide sequence: TGCAGTGCTAGGGGAAGCGGGGTCTTCACAGATACGCAGTATTTT.